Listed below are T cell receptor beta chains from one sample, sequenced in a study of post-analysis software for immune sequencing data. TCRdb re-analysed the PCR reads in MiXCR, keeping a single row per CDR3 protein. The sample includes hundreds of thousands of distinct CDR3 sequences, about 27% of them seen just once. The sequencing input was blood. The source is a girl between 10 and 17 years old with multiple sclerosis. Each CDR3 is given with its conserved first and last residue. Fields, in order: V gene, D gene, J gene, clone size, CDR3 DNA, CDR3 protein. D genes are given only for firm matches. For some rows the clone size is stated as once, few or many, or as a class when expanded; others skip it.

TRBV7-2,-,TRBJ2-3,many,TGTGCCAGCAGCTCCTCTAGCCCAGATACGCAGTATTTT,CASSSSSPDTQYF
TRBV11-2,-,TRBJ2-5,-,TGTGCCAGCAGCTTAGCCCCAGTGGGGCATCAAGAGACCCAGTACTTC,CASSLAPVGHQETQYF
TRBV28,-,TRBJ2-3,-,TGTGCCAGCGGCAGGTGGGGGGGCACAGATACGCAGTATTTT,CASGRWGGTDTQYF
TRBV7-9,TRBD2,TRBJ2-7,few,TGTGCCAGCAGCTCGACTAGCGGGGGCTACGAGCAGTACTTC,CASSSTSGGYEQYF
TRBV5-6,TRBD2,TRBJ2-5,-,TGTGCCAGCAGCTTGGCTGGTAGCGGGAGCGGGGAGACCCAGTACTTC,CASSLAGSGSGETQYF
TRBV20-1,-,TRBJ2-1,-,TGCAGTGCTAGAACGCCTAGTGGTTCCAATGCGCAGTTCTTC,CSARTPSGSNAQFF
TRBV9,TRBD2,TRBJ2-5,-,TGTGCCAGCAGCGCAGGACTAGCGGGAGCTGAGGAGACCCAGTACTTC,CASSAGLAGAEETQYF
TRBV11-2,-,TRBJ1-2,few,TGTGCCAGCAGCCCCTCAAGACAGGCCGGCGGCTACACCTTC,CASSPSRQAGGYTF
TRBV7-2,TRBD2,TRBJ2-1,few,TGTGCCAGCAGCTTAAATGCGGGGGGGATGTACAATGAGCAGTTCTTC,CASSLNAGGMYNEQFF
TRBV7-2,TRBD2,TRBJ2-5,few,TGTGCCAGCAGCATGGGACTAGCAGCGACGGAGACCCAGTACTTC,CASSMGLAATETQYF
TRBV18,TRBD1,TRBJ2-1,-,TGTGCCAGCGGGGGACAGGGGGTTTATGAGCAGTTCTTC,CASGGQGVYEQFF
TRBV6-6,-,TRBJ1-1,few,TGTGCCAGCAGTTCCCGGGGTGTGAACACTGAAGCTTTCTTT,CASSSRGVNTEAFF
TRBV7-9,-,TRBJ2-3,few,TGTGCCAGCAGCTTGCTTGGGGGTGGCGAAGATACGCAGTATTTT,CASSLLGGGEDTQYF
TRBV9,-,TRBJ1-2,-,TGTGCCAGCAGCGTAAATAGAGATGATGGCTACACCTTC,CASSVNRDDGYTF
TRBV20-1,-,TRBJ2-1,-,TGCAGTGCTAGTTCCCGGCAGGGTATGCAGTTCTTC,CSASSRQGMQFF
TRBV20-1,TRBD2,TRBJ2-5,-,TGCAGTGCTACTAGCGGGGCCCTTCGAGAGACCCAGTACTTC,CSATSGALRETQYF
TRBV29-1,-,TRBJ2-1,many,TGCAGCGTTGTGGGGAGGGAGCAGTTCTTC,CSVVGREQFF
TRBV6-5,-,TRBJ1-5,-,TGTGCCAGCAGACGAGGGACCTATCAGCCCCAGCATTTT,CASRRGTYQPQHF
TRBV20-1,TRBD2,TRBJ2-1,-,TGCAGTGCTTACCAAGGGGTAGCGGGAGTTTTGAGGAATGAGCAGTTCTTC,CSAYQGVAGVLRNEQFF
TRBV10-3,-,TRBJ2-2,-,TGTGCCATCATGACCCTCGAAAAAACCGGGGAGCTGTTTTTT,CAIMTLEKTGELFF
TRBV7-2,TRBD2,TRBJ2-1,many,TGTGCCAGCAGCGCCCAAGCGGGAGGGCTGGATGAGCAGTTCTTC,CASSAQAGGLDEQFF
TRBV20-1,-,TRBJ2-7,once,TGCAGTGCTAGGGCGGTTGGGCTGGGCGGCTACGAGCAGTACTTC,CSARAVGLGGYEQYF
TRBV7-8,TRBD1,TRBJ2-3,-,TGTGCCAGCAGCGTCTACGGACAGGGAAGGACAGATACGCAGTATTTT,CASSVYGQGRTDTQYF
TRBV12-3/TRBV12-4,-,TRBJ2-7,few,TGTGCCAGCAGTTTATCTGAGGGGGGCGAGCAGTACTTC,CASSLSEGGEQYF
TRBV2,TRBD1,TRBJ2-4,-,TGTGCCAGCCGTTACGAGCCGGGACAGGGAAACATTCAGTACTTC,CASRYEPGQGNIQYF
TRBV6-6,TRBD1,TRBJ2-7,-,TGTGCCAGCGGGCAGGGGGACTCCTACGAGCAGTACTTC,CASGQGDSYEQYF
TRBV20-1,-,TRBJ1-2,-,TGCAGTGCTAGAGATGGCGCTACTAACTATGGCTACACCTTC,CSARDGATNYGYTF
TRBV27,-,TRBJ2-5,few,TGTGCCAGCATCCGGGGGGAGACCCAGTACTTC,CASIRGETQYF
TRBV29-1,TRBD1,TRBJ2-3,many,TGCAGCGTTGAGGAGGGTCCGGGACAGGGCCCAACAGATACGCAGTATTTT,CSVEEGPGQGPTDTQYF
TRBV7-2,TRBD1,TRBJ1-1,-,TGTGCCAGCAGCCGTGACAGGGTTGCGGGGTTGATTGAAGCTTTCTTT,CASSRDRVAGLIEAFF
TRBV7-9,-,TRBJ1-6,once,TGTGCCAGCAGCTTCCCCGGGAATTCACCCCTCCACTTT,CASSFPGNSPLHF
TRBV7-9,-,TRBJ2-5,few,TGTGCCAGCAGCTTACGGTTTAATCCGGAGACCCAGTACTTC,CASSLRFNPETQYF
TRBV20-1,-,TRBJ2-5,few,TGCAGTGCTAGATCTAGCGCCGAGACCCAGTACTTC,CSARSSAETQYF
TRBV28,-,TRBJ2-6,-,TGTGCCAGCAGTTCCCCGGGGGTGTCGGGGGCCAACGTCCTGACTTTC,CASSSPGVSGANVLTF
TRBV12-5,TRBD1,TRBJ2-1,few,TGTGCTAGTGGTTTTGGGACAGGGTTGCATGAGCAGTTCTTC,CASGFGTGLHEQFF
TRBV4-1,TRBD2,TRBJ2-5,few,TGCGCCAGCAGCCAATTAGGACACCGGGGGGAAGAGACCCAGTACTTC,CASSQLGHRGEETQYF
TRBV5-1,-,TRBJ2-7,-,TGCGCCAGCAGCGTTTCTGTTACCTACGAGCAGTACTTC,CASSVSVTYEQYF
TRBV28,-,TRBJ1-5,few,TGTGCCAGCAGCCTGAGGGGGGGGGAGAGGGATCAGCCCCAGCATTTT,CASSLRGGERDQPQHF
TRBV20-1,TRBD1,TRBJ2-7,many,TGCAGTGCCCCCCGACACGCCGGGACAGCGAGAAACTACGAGCAGTACTTC,CSAPRHAGTARNYEQYF
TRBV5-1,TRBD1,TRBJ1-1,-,TGCGCCAGCGGCTTGGGTTCGACAGGGACGGTCACTGAAGCTTTCTTT,CASGLGSTGTVTEAFF
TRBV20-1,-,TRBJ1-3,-,TGCAGTGCCACCTCTCACAGGGTTAACGGAAACACCATATATTTT,CSATSHRVNGNTIYF
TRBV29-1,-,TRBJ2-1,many,TGCAGCTTGTTGACGTTTACAGACAATGAGCAGTTCTTC,CSLLTFTDNEQFF
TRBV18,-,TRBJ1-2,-,TGTGCCAGCTCCACGGGGCAGGAGGCCTATGGCTACACCTTC,CASSTGQEAYGYTF
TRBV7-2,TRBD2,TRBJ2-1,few,TGTGCCAGCAGCTTAGACGGGAGGATTCGGTTCTTC,CASSLDGRIRFF
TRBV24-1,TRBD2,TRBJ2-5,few,TGTGCCACGGGAGCGGGAGAGGATGAGCAGTACTTC,CATGAGEDEQYF
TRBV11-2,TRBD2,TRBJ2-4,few,TGTGCCAGCAGCGCGGGGGGCCAGGGCAAAAACATTCAGTACTTC,CASSAGGQGKNIQYF
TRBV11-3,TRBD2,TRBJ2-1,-,TGTGCCAGCAGCTTAGACAGCCTAGCGGGCTACAATGAGCAGTTCTTC,CASSLDSLAGYNEQFF
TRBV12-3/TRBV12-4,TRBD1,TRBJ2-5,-,TGTGCCAGCAGCCCCGGGACAGGGGGCAATCTGGGCCAAGAGACCCAGTACTTC,CASSPGTGGNLGQETQYF
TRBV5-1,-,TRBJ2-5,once,TGCGCCAGCAGCTTGCTGACCGTGTACCAAGAGACCCAGTACTTC,CASSLLTVYQETQYF
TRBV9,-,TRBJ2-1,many,TGTGCCAGCAGCGTTAATCGGGAGCAGTTCTTC,CASSVNREQFF
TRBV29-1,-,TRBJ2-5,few,TGCAGCGTTGGACAGGCGATCCAAGAGACCCAGTACTTC,CSVGQAIQETQYF
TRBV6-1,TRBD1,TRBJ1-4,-,TGTGCCAGCAGTAGACAGGGGGCTGAGGAAAAACTGTTTTTT,CASSRQGAEEKLFF
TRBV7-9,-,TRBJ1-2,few,TGTGCCAGCAGCCGTGTGGGGACGGATGGCTACACCTTC,CASSRVGTDGYTF
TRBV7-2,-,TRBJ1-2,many,TGTGCCAGCAGCTCGCTCCTCCAGGGACTCAACTATGGCTACACCTTC,CASSSLLQGLNYGYTF
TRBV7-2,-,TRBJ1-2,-,TGTGCCAGCAGCTTAGAGGTTCGAAATCCCTACACCTTC,CASSLEVRNPYTF